This TCR beta chain is from a study of T cells in Graves' hyperthyroidism and ophthalmopathy. Clinical symptoms, serum thyroxine, TRAb, thyroid ultrasound and orbital computed tomography established diagnosis. RNA transcripts were the template for amplifying TCR beta CDR3 regions. RT-PCR in the first round (using the HTBI primer set) targeted the TCR CDR3. TCRdb passed the multiplex PCR reads through MiXCR, listing each CDR3 protein once. Found here are around 380,000 distinct CDR3 sequences, roughly 13% of them singletons; the top ten hold less than 25%. The CDR3 consists of 16 residues. CDR1 SQVTM and CDR2 ANQGSEA come from the germline V gene.

This TCR came from a man aged 25 to 40 with Graves' hyperthyroidism that later progressed to Graves' ophthalmopathy. The chain joins TRBV29-1 to TRBJ2-1; 15 bases match TRBD2. Sequenced: blood. Here the CDR3 reads CRVGTSGGPSYNEQFF. CDR3 sequence (DNA): TGCAGGGTCGGGACTAGCGGGGGGCCTAGTTACAATGAGCAGTTCTTC.